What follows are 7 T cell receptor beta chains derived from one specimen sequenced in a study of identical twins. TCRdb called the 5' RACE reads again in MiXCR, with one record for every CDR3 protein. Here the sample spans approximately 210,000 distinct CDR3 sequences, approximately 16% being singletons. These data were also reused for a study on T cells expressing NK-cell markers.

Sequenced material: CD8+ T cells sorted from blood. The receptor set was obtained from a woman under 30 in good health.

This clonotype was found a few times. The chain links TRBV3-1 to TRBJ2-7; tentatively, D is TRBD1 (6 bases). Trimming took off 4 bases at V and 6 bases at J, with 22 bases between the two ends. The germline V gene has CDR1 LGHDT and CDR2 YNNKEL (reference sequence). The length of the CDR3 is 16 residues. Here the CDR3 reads CASSLSKSGVVGEQYF. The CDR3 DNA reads TGTGCCAGCAGCCTCTCTAAGTCAGGGGTAGTAGGCGAGCAGTACTTC.

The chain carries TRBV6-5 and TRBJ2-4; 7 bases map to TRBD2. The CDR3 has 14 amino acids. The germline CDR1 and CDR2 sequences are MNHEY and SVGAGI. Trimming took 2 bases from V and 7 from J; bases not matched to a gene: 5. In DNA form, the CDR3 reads TGTGCCAGCAGTTACAGCACGGGGGGTAACATTCAGTACTTC. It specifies CASSYSTGGNIQYF.

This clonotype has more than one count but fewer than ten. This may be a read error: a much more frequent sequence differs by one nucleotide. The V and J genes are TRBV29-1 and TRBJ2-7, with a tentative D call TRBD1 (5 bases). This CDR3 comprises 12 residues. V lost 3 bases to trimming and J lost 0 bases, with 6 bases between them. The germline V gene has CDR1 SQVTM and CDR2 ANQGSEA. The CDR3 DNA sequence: TGCAGCGTTGAGGACAACTCCTACGAGCAGTACTTC. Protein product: CSVEDNSYEQYF.

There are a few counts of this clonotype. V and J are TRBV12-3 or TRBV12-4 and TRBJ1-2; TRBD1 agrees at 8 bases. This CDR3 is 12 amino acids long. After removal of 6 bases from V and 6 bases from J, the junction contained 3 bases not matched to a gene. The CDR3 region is CASRGQDDGYTF. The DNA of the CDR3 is TGTGCCAGCAGGGGACAGGACGATGGCTACACCTTC.

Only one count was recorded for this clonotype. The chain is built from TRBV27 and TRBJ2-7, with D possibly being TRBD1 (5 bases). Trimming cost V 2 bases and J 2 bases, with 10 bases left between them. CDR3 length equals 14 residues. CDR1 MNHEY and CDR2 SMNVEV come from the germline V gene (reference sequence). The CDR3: CASSLGSGTYEQYF. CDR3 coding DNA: TGTGCCAGCAGTTTAGGGTCAGGGACCTACGAGCAGTACTTC.

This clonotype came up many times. The CDR3, as DNA: TGCAGTGCTAGAGTTACGGACACTGAAGCTTTCTTT. It is translated as CSARVTDTEAFF. The chain links TRBV20-1 to TRBJ1-1; D is unclear. V was pared by 1 base and J by 3 bases, with 6 bases between. Germline CDR1 and CDR2: DFQATT and SNEGSKA (reference sequence). The CDR3 has 12 amino acids.

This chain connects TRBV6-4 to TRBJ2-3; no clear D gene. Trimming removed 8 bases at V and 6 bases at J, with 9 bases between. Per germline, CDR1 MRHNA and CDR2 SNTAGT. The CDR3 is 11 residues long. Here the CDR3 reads CASPTPDTQYF. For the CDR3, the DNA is TGTGCCAGCCCTACCCCCGATACGCAGTATTTT.